This T cell receptor (beta chain) was identified during a study of T cells in women clearing cervical HPV infection. The study's findings and limits: CIN3+ cases had significantly higher TCR repertoire richness than controls, but evenness did not differ.

Generated by immunoSEQ multiplex PCR, the TCRdb table keeps only in-frame clones and is missing some. The sample has over 30,000 clones, and its top ten clones hold less than 2%. The CDR3 runs to 15 residues. The germline V gene encodes CDR1 LGHNA and CDR2 YNFKEQ. Notes on this clone: Its antigen is as yet unknown. One junction end does not reproduce the germline sequence, and a read error may be involved. The read terminates 3 residues before the CDR3 end, so the remaining end is supplied by the germline J gene.

The sample comprised blood buffy coat. The receptor was isolated from a woman aged 18 to 75 with a cervical HPV16 infection that either progressed to CIN3+ or cleared (not recorded which). The rearrangement links TRBV4-2 to TRBJ2-5; 8 bases align to TRBD1. The CDR3: CASSQEQGGQGTQYF. CDR3 bases read: TGTGCCAGCAGCCAAGAACAGGGGGGACAAGGGACC.